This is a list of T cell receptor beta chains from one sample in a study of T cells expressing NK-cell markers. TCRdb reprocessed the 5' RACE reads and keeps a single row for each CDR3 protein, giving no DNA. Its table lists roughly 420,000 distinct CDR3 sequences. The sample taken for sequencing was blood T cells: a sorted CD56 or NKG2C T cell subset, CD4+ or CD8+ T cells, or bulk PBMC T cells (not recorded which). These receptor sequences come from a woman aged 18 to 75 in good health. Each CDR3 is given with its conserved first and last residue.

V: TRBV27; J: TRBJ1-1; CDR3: CASSLVVPVNTEAFF
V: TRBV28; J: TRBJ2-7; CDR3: CASSRWPQAAGALEQYF
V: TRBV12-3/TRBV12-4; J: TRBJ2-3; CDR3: CASRGTGADTQYF
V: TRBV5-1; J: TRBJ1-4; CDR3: CASSEATPSEKLFF
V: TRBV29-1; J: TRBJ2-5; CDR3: CSVATDGTQYF
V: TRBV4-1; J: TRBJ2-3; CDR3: CASSQSPGADTQYF
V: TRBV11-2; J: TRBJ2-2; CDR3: CASSLDTSAFGNNGELFF
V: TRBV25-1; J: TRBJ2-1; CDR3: CASSITPSSYNEQFF
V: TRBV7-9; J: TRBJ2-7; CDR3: CASSTPTGSYEQYF
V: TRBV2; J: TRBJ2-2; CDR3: CASRELAGNTGELFF
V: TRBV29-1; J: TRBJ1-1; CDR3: CSVVRRMNTEAFF
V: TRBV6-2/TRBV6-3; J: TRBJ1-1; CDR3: CASVWAMNTEAFF
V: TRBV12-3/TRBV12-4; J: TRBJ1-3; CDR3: CASSLGTGGSGNTIYF
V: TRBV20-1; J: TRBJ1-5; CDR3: CSAGQGPNQPQHF
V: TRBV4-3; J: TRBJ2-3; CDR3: CASSQEASTDTQYF
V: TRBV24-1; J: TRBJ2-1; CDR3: CATSASGYNEQFF
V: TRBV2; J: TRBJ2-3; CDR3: CASPGAGGDTQYF
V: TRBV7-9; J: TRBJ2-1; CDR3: CASLGELYGEQFF
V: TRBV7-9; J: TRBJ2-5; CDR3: CASSLTGIGQETQYF
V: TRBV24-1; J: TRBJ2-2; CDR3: CATSDSHRGRNTGELFF
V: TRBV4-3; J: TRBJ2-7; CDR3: CASSMDGRRWEQYF
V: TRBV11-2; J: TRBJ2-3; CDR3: CASSLGADLTTDTQYF
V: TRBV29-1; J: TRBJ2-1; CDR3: CSSKLAGGSEQFF
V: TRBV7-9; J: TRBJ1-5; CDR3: CASSSGISNQPQHF
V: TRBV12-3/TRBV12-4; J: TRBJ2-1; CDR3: CASRFRVNEQFF
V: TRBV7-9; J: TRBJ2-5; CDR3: CASSLRIGGEETQYF
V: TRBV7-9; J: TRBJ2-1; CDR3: CASSPLWRINEQFF
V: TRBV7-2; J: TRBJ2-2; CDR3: CASSAWGLNTGELFF
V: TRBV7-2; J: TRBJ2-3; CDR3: CASSLDGPSTDTQYF
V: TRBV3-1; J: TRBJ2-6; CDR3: CASSQEGRSSGANVLTF
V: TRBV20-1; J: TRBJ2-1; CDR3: CSARGPRDNEQFF
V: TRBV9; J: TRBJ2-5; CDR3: CASSVGRGTETQYF